This is a list of T cell receptor beta chains from one sample in a study of OX40 agonist ivuxolimab in advanced cancers. Clones were sequenced by immunoSEQ multiplex PCR, and TCRdb holds only the in-frame ones, with some missing. Of roughly 72,000 clones in the sample, 94% were seen once. The sequences come from CD4+ or CD8+ T cells sorted from blood, collected in a trial of the OX40 agonist ivuxolimab. The receptors were gathered from an adult with an advanced solid tumor such as melanoma, head and neck, liver or kidney cancer. CDR3s include the opening cysteine and the closing phenylalanine or tryptophan. D genes are given only for firm matches. The size of a clone is reported for some rows only, either as once, few or many, or as a class for expanded clones.

v_call,d_call,j_call,clone_size,cdr3_nt,cdr3_aa
TRBV6-5,NA,TRBJ2-1,NA,TGTGCCAGCAGGATCCTGGGGGGATTTGAGCAGTTCTTC,CASRILGGFEQFF
TRBV19,TRBD2,TRBJ2-1,once,TGTGCCAGTAGTATTGGCGGGGGGCCCTCCTACAATGAGCAGTTCTTC,CASSIGGGPSYNEQFF
TRBV11-1,NA,TRBJ1-2,NA,TGTGCCAGCAGCGCCTCTTATGGCTACACCTTC,CASSASYGYTF
TRBV7-2,NA,TRBJ2-3,NA,TGTGCCAGCAGCTTGACACGACCGTATTTT,CASSLTRPYF
TRBV5-6,NA,TRBJ1-4,NA,TGTGCCAGCAGCTTATACGAGGGGGTGAGGGAAAAACTGTTTTTT,CASSLYEGVREKLFF
TRBV2,NA,TRBJ1-1,NA,TGTGCCAGCCAAACGTGGGGGCTGAGCACTGAAGCTTTCTTT,CASQTWGLSTEAFF
TRBV10-3,TRBD2,TRBJ2-1,NA,TGTGCCTCCGGGCGGGAGTACAATGAGCAGTTCTTC,CASGREYNEQFF
TRBV6-5,NA,TRBJ2-7,NA,TGTGCCAGCAGTTTAGGGATCCCCTACGAGCAGTACTTC,CASSLGIPYEQYF
TRBV7-9,TRBD2,TRBJ2-1,NA,TGTGCCAGCAGCTTAGCTCCAACTAGCGGTTCCTACAATGAGCAGTTCTTC,CASSLAPTSGSYNEQFF
TRBV11-1,TRBD2,TRBJ2-7,NA,TGTGCCAGCAGCTTAGGACTAGCGGGAGTGTACGAGCAGTACTTC,CASSLGLAGVYEQYF
TRBV18,TRBD2,TRBJ2-1,NA,TGTGCCAGCTCACCCCCTAGCGGGAGGGCCCTCGGCGCTGAGCAGTTCTTC,CASSPPSGRALGAEQFF
TRBV18,NA,TRBJ1-5,NA,TGTGCCAGCTCATTTACAGGGTATAGCAATCAGCCCCAGCATTTT,CASSFTGYSNQPQHF
TRBV19,TRBD2,TRBJ2-1,NA,TGTGCCAGTAGTATGATTTCGAGACTAGCGGGAGGGATTGAGCAGTTCTTC,CASSMISRLAGGIEQFF
TRBV7-9,NA,TRBJ2-2,once,TGTGCCAGCAGCTTTAACGGGGAGCTGTTTTTT,CASSFNGELFF
TRBV6-4,TRBD1,TRBJ1-2,NA,TGTGCCAGCAGGGAGGACAGGGGGGATGGCTACACCTTC,CASREDRGDGYTF
TRBV15,NA,TRBJ1-1,NA,TGTGCCACCAGCAGGGGAAGGGTTGTTGAAGCTTTCTTT,CATSRGRVVEAFF
TRBV25-1,NA,TRBJ2-7,NA,TGTGCCAGCGGACCCCCTCGGGGCGGAAGCTCCTACGAGCAGTACTTC,CASGPPRGGSSYEQYF
TRBV4-1,NA,TRBJ2-3,once,TGCGCCAGCAGCCAAGATATAGATACGCAGTATTTT,CASSQDIDTQYF
TRBV6-1,TRBD1,TRBJ2-5,NA,TGTGCCAGCAGACACAGGGGGCTGGGGGAGACCCAGTACTTC,CASRHRGLGETQYF
TRBV4-3,TRBD1,TRBJ2-7,NA,TGCGCCAGCAGCCAAGGGACAGGGTCCCACGAGCAGTACTTC,CASSQGTGSHEQYF
TRBV7-9,TRBD1,TRBJ1-2,once,TGTGCCAGCAGCTTAGGACAGGGACCTCATGGCTACACCTTC,CASSLGQGPHGYTF
TRBV4-3,NA,TRBJ1-3,NA,TGCGCCAGCAGCCAAGGGTGGGGATTCTCTGGAAACACCATATATTTT,CASSQGWGFSGNTIYF
TRBV5-5,NA,TRBJ1-1,NA,TGTGCCAGCAGCCACCTACGGGGTGGTGAAGCTTTCTTT,CASSHLRGGEAFF